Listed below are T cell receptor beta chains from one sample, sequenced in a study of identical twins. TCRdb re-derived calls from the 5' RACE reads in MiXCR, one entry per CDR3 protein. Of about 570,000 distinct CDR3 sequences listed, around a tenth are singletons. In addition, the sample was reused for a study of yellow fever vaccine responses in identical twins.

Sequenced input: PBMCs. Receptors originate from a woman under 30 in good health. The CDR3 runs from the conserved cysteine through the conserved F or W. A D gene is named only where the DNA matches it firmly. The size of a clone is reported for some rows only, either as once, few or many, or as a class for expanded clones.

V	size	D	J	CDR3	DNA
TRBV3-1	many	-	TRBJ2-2	CASSPTFTGELFF	TGTGCCAGCAGCCCCACATTTACCGGGGAGCTGTTTTTT
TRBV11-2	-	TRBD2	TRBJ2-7	CASSSPTGTSGYEQYF	TGTGCCAGCAGCTCCCCGACCGGGACTAGCGGGTACGAGCAGTACTTC
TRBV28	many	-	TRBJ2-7	CASSLRSSSYEQYF	TGTGCCAGCAGTTTAAGGTCGAGCTCCTACGAGCAGTACTTC
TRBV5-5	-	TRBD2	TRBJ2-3	CASNQLARETDTQYF	TGTGCCAGCAACCAACTAGCGAGGGAGACAGATACGCAGTATTTT
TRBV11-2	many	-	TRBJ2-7	CASSLVANSYEQYF	TGTGCCAGCAGCTTAGTAGCGAACTCCTACGAGCAGTACTTC
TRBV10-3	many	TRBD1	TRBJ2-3	CAISESGTGGTDTQYF	TGTGCCATCAGTGAATCCGGGACAGGAGGCACAGATACGCAGTATTTT
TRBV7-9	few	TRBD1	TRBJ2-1	CASSPKGQLNNEQFF	TGTGCCAGCAGCCCCAAGGGACAGCTCAACAATGAGCAGTTCTTC
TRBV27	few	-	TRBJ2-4	CASSLQGGVAKNIQYF	TGTGCCAGCAGTTTACAGGGTGGGGTAGCCAAAAACATTCAGTACTTC
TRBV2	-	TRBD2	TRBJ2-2	CASGPLGLAGVGTGELFF	TGTGCCAGCGGACCGCTGGGACTAGCGGGAGTTGGCACCGGGGAGCTGTTTTTT
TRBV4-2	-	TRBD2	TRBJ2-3	CASSQDLVFRAGATDTQYF	TGTGCCAGCAGCCAAGATTTAGTGTTCAGAGCGGGGGCCACAGATACGCAGTATTTT
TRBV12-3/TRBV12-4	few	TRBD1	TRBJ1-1	CASSPRQGIEAFF	TGTGCCAGCAGCCCGCGACAGGGTATTGAAGCTTTCTTT
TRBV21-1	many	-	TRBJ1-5	CASSKPSGGNQPQHF	TGTGCCAGCAGCAAACCCAGTGGGGGCAATCAGCCCCAGCATTTT
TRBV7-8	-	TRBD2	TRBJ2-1	CASSLGRTSGREQFF	TGTGCCAGCAGCTTAGGTCGCACTAGCGGGAGAGAGCAGTTCTTC
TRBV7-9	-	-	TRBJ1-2	CASSSDRVYGYTF	TGTGCCAGCAGCTCAGACAGAGTTTATGGCTACACCTTC
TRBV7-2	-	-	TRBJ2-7	CASSLGPPIYEQYF	TGTGCCAGCAGCTTAGGACCGCCAATCTACGAGCAGTACTTC
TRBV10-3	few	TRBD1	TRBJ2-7	CAISGTGTGGYEQYF	TGTGCCATCAGTGGAACCGGGACAGGGGGCTACGAGCAGTACTTC
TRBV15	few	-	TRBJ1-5	CATSREGGQPQHF	TGTGCCACCAGCAGAGAAGGAGGTCAGCCCCAGCATTTT
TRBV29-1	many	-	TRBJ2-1	CSVDADSYNEQFF	TGCAGCGTTGACGCGGACTCCTACAATGAGCAGTTCTTC
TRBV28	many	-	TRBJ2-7	CASRDTLTYEQYF	TGTGCCAGCAGGGACACCTTAACCTACGAGCAGTACTTC
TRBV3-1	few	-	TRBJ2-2	CASSQGRPGELFF	TGTGCCAGCAGCCAAGGTCGGCCCGGGGAGCTGTTTTTT
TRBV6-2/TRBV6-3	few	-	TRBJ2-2	CASSNPRLGRGTGELFF	TGTGCCAGCAGTAACCCCCGACTAGGCCGGGGCACCGGGGAGCTGTTTTTT
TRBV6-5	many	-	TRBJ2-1	CASSSTKKSSYNEQFF	TGTGCCAGCAGTTCGACTAAGAAAAGCTCCTACAATGAGCAGTTCTTC
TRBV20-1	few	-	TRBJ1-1	CSADPRANTEAFF	TGCAGTGCGGACCCAAGAGCAAACACTGAAGCTTTCTTT
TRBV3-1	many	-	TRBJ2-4	CASSQQRKHGIQYF	TGTGCCAGCAGCCAACAGAGGAAACACGGCATTCAGTACTTC
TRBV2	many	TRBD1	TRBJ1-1	CASSATGGTEAFF	TGTGCCAGCAGCGCAACAGGGGGCACTGAAGCTTTCTTT
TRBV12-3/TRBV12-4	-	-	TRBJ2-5	CASSLNRQIQETQYF	TGTGCCAGCAGTTTAAACAGACAAATACAAGAGACCCAGTACTTC
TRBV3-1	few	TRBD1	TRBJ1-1	CASSPGQATEAFF	TGTGCCAGCAGCCCGGGACAGGCGACTGAAGCTTTCTTT
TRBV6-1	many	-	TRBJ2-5	CASSLRTTIQETQYF	TGTGCCAGCAGTCTCCGGACTACCATCCAAGAGACCCAGTACTTC
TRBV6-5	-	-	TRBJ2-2	CASSYRRSGELFF	TGTGCCAGCAGTTATCGTCGCTCCGGGGAGCTGTTTTTT
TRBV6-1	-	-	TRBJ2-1	CASSGAGVHEQFF	TGTGCCAGCAGTGGGGCAGGGGTCCATGAGCAGTTCTTC
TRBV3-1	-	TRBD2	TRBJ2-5	CASSQDRRGGETQYF	TGTGCCAGCAGCCAAGATAGGCGGGGGGGGGAGACCCAGTACTTC
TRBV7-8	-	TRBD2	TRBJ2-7	CASSLLTSGYEQYF	TGTGCCAGCAGCTTATTGACTAGCGGGTACGAGCAGTACTTC
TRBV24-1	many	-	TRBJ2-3	CATSEVTDTQYF	TGTGCCACCAGTGAAGTCACAGATACGCAGTATTTT
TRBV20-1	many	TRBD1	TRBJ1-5	CSAGTTGGSQPQHF	TGCAGTGCTGGAACTACAGGGGGTTCTCAGCCCCAGCATTTT
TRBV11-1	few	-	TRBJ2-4	CASSPDWKGQYF	TGTGCCAGCAGCCCCGACTGGAAAGGACAGTACTTC
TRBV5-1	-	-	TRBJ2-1	CASSLGIGDNEQFF	TGCGCCAGCAGCTTGGGCATAGGGGACAATGAGCAGTTCTTC
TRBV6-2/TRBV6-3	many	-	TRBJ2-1	CASSYLWRASYNEQFF	TGTGCCAGCAGTTACTTATGGCGGGCGTCCTACAATGAGCAGTTCTTC
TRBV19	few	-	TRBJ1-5	CASSESGVLSNQPQHF	TGTGCCAGTAGCGAATCAGGGGTACTAAGCAATCAGCCCCAGCATTTT
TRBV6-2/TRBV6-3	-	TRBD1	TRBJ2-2	CATGPDDRDRVGANTGELFF	TGTGCCACCGGTCCGGATGACCGGGACAGGGTTGGAGCGAACACCGGGGAGCTGTTTTTT
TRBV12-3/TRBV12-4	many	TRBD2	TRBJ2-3	CASRISGRIDTQYF	TGTGCCAGCAGAATTAGCGGGAGAATAGATACGCAGTATTTT
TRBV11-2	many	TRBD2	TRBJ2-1	CASSSKGLADYNEQFF	TGTGCCAGCAGCTCAAAGGGACTAGCAGACTACAATGAGCAGTTCTTC
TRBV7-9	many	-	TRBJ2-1	CASSPGRYNEQFF	TGTGCCAGCAGCCCCGGCCGATACAATGAGCAGTTCTTC
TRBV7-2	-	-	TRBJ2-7	CASSLKGTYEQYF	TGTGCCAGCAGCTTAAAGGGGACCTACGAGCAGTACTTC
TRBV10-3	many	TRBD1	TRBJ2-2	CAIRKTGSGELFF	TGTGCCATCAGGAAGACAGGGTCCGGGGAGCTGTTTTTT
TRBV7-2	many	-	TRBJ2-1	CASSAQSGLLGNEQFF	TGTGCCAGCAGCGCCCAAAGCGGTTTACTCGGCAATGAGCAGTTCTTC
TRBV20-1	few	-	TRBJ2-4	CSARDSGEDRGNIQYF	TGCAGTGCTAGAGATTCAGGAGAGGACAGAGGAAACATTCAGTACTTC
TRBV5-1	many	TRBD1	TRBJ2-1	CASSLGTGGLNEQFF	TGCGCCAGCAGCTTGGGGACAGGGGGTCTCAATGAGCAGTTCTTC
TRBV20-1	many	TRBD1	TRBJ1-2	CSAIHRGPVYGYTF	TGCAGTGCTATACACAGGGGGCCGGTCTATGGCTACACCTTC
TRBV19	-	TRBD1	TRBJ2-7	CAAGTGSVEQYF	TGTGCCGCCGGGACAGGGTCGGTCGAGCAGTACTTC
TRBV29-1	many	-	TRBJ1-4	CSVAPGGMKEKLFF	TGCAGCGTAGCCCCGGGGGGGATGAAGGAAAAACTGTTTTTT
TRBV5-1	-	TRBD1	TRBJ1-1	CASSLTGTGYTEAFF	TGCGCCAGCAGCTTAACCGGGACAGGGTACACTGAAGCTTTCTTT
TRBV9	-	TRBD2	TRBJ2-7	CASSPRLAQRQYF	TGTGCCAGCAGCCCCCGACTAGCGCAACGGCAGTACTTC
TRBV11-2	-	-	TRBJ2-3	CASSLERGPPDASTDTQYF	TGTGCCAGCAGCTTAGAACGGGGGCCCCCAGACGCTAGCACAGATACGCAGTATTTT
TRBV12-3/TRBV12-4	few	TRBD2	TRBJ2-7	CASSFGETSGGYEQYF	TGTGCCAGCAGTTTTGGGGAGACTAGCGGGGGCTACGAGCAGTACTTC
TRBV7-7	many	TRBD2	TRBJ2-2	CASSLMSGGAATGELFF	TGTGCTAGCAGCTTAATGAGCGGGGGGGCAGCGACCGGGGAGCTGTTTTTT
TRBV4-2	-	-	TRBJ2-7	CASSQEFGQRLYERYF	TGTGCCAGCAGCCAAGAGTTCGGACAGAGGCTCTACGAGCGGTACTTC
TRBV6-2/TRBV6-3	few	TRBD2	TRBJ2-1	CASSSGGAGEQFF	TGTGCCAGCAGTAGCGGGGGGGCCGGTGAGCAGTTCTTC
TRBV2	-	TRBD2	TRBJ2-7	CASSTSSGSSYEQYF	TGTGCCAGCAGTACCTCTAGCGGTAGCTCCTACGAGCAGTACTTC
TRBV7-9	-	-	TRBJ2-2	CASSLVLTNTGELFF	TGTGCCAGCAGCTTAGTATTGACAAACACCGGGGAGCTGTTTTTT
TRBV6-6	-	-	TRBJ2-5	CASSQTRKETQYF	TGTGCCAGCAGTCAGACTAGAAAAGAGACCCAGTACTTC